This T cell receptor beta chain came from a study of blood T cell repertoires in COVID-19. CDR1 MNHNY and CDR2 SVGAGI come from the germline V gene (reference sequence). This CDR3 spans 12 amino acids. Trimming removed 6 bases from V and 7 bases from J, with 10 bases in between. Original data processing: Reference gene primer amplification gave estimated nucleated cell counts. The method was immunoSEQ multiplex PCR; TCRdb's version includes in-frame clones alone and lacks a portion of them. The V and J calls and clone size are taken from that table; D and trimming were inferred from the DNA. The sample includes over 120,000 clones, 80% of them seen just once.

The sequenced material came from peripheral blood. This receptor was identified in a man in his sixties or seventies who had recovered from COVID-19. The V and J genes are TRBV6-6 and TRBJ2-1; D might be TRBD2 (5 bases). CDR3 in DNA: TGTGCCAGCAGACCCGACTATAATGAGCAGTTCTTC. It specifies CASRPDYNEQFF.